Sequencing of this T cell receptor (beta chain) was carried out in a study of blood T cell repertoires in COVID-19. Study summary: From the United States, Italy and Spain came samples of acute and convalescent COVID-19. The cDNA or gDNA used as material had been derived from T cells, B-cell-depleted T cells, or PBMCs.

This CDR3 is 15 amino acids long. Germline V gene data show CDR1 as MDHEN and CDR2 as SYDVKM. V lost 8 bases to trimming and J lost 7 bases, with 20 bases between them. Study processing details: Amplification with reference gene primers provided the estimates of nucleated cell counts. Clones were read by immunoSEQ multiplex PCR, and TCRdb kept only the in-frame ones, dropping some. V and J calls and clone size are as listed in that table; D and trimming were resolved from the DNA. The sample holds some 74,000 clones, 80% to 90% seen once. The receptor was derived from a woman aged 80 or older with active or convalescent COVID-19. V gene TRBV28 combines with J gene TRBJ1-4; tentative D call: TRBD1 (5 bases). Material for sequencing was peripheral blood. The CDR3 protein is CASRSQGYGGEKLFF. As DNA, the CDR3 is TGTGCCAGCCGATCCCAGGGCTACGGTGGTGAAAAACTGTTTTTT.